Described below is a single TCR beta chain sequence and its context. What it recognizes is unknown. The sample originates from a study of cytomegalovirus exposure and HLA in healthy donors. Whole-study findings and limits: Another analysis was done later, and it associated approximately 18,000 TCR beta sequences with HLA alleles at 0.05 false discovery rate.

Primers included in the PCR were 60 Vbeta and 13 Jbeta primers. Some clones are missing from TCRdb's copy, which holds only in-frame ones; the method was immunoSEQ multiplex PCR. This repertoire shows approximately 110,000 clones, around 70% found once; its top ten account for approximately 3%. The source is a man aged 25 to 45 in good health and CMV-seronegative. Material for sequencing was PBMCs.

CDR3 coding DNA: TGTGCCAGCGGCCGGGACTACGAGCAGTACTTC. Translation: CASGRDYEQYF. The chain has TRBV2 and TRBJ2-5; perhaps TRBD2 as D (5 bases). The J call is uncertain, as TRBJ2-7 better fits the DNA end. Germline values: CDR1 SNHLY, CDR2 FYNNEI. CDR3 length equals 11 residues.